Shown below are 6 T cell receptor beta chains from a single sample sequenced in a study of naive and memory T cell subsets. The beta constant-region primer was an equimolar mix of two oligonucleotides covering TRBC1 and TRBC2. Nested alpha and beta constant-region primers with the SP2 primer drove four PCR rounds on ligated cDNA. TCRdb reanalysed the UMI-ligation and nested PCR reads using MiXCR and keeps one entry per CDR3 protein. This table holds about 8,000 distinct CDR3 sequences, roughly 29% found once. Sequenced sample: CD8+ TEMRA cells from blood. The subset was: effector memory re-expressing CD45RA, CD45RA+ CD27-. These receptors came from a human donor in good health.

In its sample, this clonotype was seen a few times. The chain recombines TRBV6-2 or TRBV6-3 with TRBJ2-1; tentative D call: TRBD2 (6 bases). CDR1 and CDR2 (germline): MNHEY, SVGEGT. With 2 bases removed from V and 2 bases from J, the gap between germline ends came to 10 bases. There are 15 residues in the CDR3. CDR3 nucleotide sequence: TGTGCCAGCAGTTACGCCCGGGGGACCTACAATGAGCAGTTCTTC. Encoded protein: CASSYARGTYNEQFF.

This clonotype was seen a handful of times. The V and J genes are TRBV13 and TRBJ2-5; tentatively, D is TRBD2 (6 bases). The CDR3 runs to 17 residues. The V end lost 1 base, the J end lost 2 bases, and 17 bases lay between the germline ends. The germline V gene encodes CDR1 PRHDT and CDR2 FYEKMQ (reference sequence). CDR3 nucleotides: TGTGCCAGCAGCTTAGATGTACGGGGGTGGGTACAAGAGACCCAGTACTTC. This gives the protein CASSLDVRGWVQETQYF. Together with reference TRBV13 and TRBJ2-5, the CDR3 gives the full variable domain: AAGVIQSPRHLIKEKRETATLKCYPIPRHDTVYWYQQGPGQDPQFLISFYEKMQSDKGSIPDRFSAQQFSDYHSELNMSSLELGDSALYFCASSLDVRGWVQETQYFGPGTRLLVL.

This clonotype was observed a handful of times. The chain is built from TRBV5-1 and TRBJ2-7; D is unclear. With 1 base removed from V and 3 bases from J, the gap between germline ends came to 8 bases. The CDR3 is 13 residues long. Germline V CDR1 and CDR2: SGHRS, YFSETQ. The CDR3 DNA is TGCGCCAGCAGCTTGACAGTTTTCTACGAGCAGTACTTC. This translates into CASSLTVFYEQYF.

CDR3 bases: TGCAGCGTTGAGACTAGCGGGGCGATGAATGAGCAGTTCTTC. Translated, it gives CSVETSGAMNEQFF. V gene TRBV29-1 combines with J gene TRBJ2-1, with 11 bases identical to TRBD2. V lost 3 bases and J lost 7; bases outside the gene matches: 5. Germline loops: CDR1 SQVTM, CDR2 ANQGSEA. This CDR3 region has 14 residues.

The chain carries TRBV5-1 and TRBJ2-1; 11 nucleotides align to TRBD2. The CDR3 consists of 19 residues. CDR1 and CDR2 (germline): SGHRS, YFSETQ. V shed 4 bases, J shed 2 bases, and the junction held 14 bases outside the gene matches. The DNA of the CDR3 is TGCGCCAGCAGCGGACCGGGACTAGCGGAGAAACTCACCTACAATGAGCAGTTCTTC. Amino acid sequence: CASSGPGLAEKLTYNEQFF. Using reference TRBV5-1 and TRBJ2-1 for the parts outside the CDR3, the full variable domain is KAGVTQTPRYLIKTRGQQVTLSCSPISGHRSVSWYQQTPGQGLQFLFEYFSETQRNKGNFPGRFSGRQFSNSRSEMNVSTLELGDSALYLCASSGPGLAEKLTYNEQFFGPGTRLTVL.

This rearrangement joins TRBV28 to TRBJ2-7; D is perhaps TRBD1 (5 bases). Germline loops: CDR1 MDHEN, CDR2 SYDVKM. This CDR3 has 13 residues. V was pared by 7 bases and J by 3 bases, with 13 bases between. CDR3 in DNA: TGTGCCAGCACTCAATCAGGGATCTACGAGCAGTACTTC. Translation: CASTQSGIYEQYF.